The 25 T cell receptor beta chains below were found in one sample sequenced in a study of blood T cell repertoires in COVID-19. Measured with immunoSEQ multiplex PCR; TCRdb has only the in-frame clones, and not every one. Of about 210,000 clones listed, 86% are singletons. Sample: PBMCs or T cells enriched from blood (not recorded which). These receptors were collected from a middle-aged woman in a cohort exposed to, infected with or recovered from COVID-19 (not recorded which).

The V call is TRBV9, the J call TRBJ2-3, with TRBD2 matching over 12 bases. V lost 3 bases and J lost 6; bases outside the gene matches: 8. The germline V gene has CDR1 SGDLS and CDR2 YYNGEE. The CDR3 covers 16 residues. CDR3 sequence (DNA): TGTGCCAGCAGCGCCGCTAGCGGGAGGGCCGAGGATACGCAGTATTTT. Residues: CASSAASGRAEDTQYF.

The chain links TRBV11-2 to TRBJ1-4, with a possible D match to TRBD1 (6 bases). Germline loops: CDR1 SGHAT, CDR2 FQNNGV. The V end was cut by 5 bases, the J end by 7 bases, with 29 bases between. CDR3 length: 19 residues. DNA for the CDR3: TGTGCCAGCAGCCTCAGGGGAGGGTCGCCCATTGTGAGGGGTGAAAAACTGTTTTTT. The encoded protein is CASSLRGGSPIVRGEKLFF.

This clone was seen only a few times. J is TRBJ2-7 and V is TRBV4-3, with 9 bases lining up with TRBD1. CDR3 length: 16 residues. Trimming removed 0 bases from V and 0 bases from J; junction bases left unmatched: 3. CDR1 is LGHNA and CDR2 is YSLEER in the germline V gene. For the CDR3, the DNA is TGCGCCAGCAGCCAAGAGGGGACAGGGCCCTCCTACGAGCAGTACTTC. Its translation: CASSQEGTGPSYEQYF.

The chain links TRBV7-2 to TRBJ1-6, with 7 nucleotides matching TRBD1. J was trimmed by 8 bases and V by 4 bases; bases with no gene match: 5. CDR3 length equals 14 residues. Germline V gene data show CDR1 as SGHTA and CDR2 as FQGNSA. The CDR3 DNA reads as TGTGCCAGCAGCTCACAGGGGTCCGATTCACCCCTCCACTTT. Protein: CASSSQGSDSPLHF.

This clone was observed a single time. This rearrangement joins TRBV7-9 to TRBJ2-5, with a weak D call TRBD1 (6 bases). Trimming removed 3 bases from V and 5 bases from J, with 16 bases in between. The CDR3 extends over 15 amino acids. From germline, CDR1 is SEHNR and CDR2 FQNEAQ (reference sequence). The CDR3 DNA follows: TGTGCCAGCAGCTTTGGGTCAGGGGCAGGGGAGACCCAGTACTTC. This translates into CASSFGSGAGETQYF.

The chain links TRBV4-1 to TRBJ1-2, with 8 nucleotides matching TRBD1. This CDR3 comprises 15 residues. Germline V CDR1 and CDR2: MGHRA, YSYEKL. With 4 bases clipped from V and 3 bases from J, the junction kept 7 bases outside the gene matches. In DNA form, the CDR3 reads TGCGCCAGCAGCCCCAGGACAGGGCCTGACTATGGCTACACCTTC. Translated: CASSPRTGPDYGYTF.

J is TRBJ1-4 and V is TRBV6-1; 10 bases are shared with TRBD1. The CDR3 runs 16 residues. The germline CDR1 and CDR2 sequences are MNHNS and SASEGT. V trimming: 4 bases; J trimming: 5 bases; junction bases outside the gene matches: 7. The CDR3 spells CASSVKTGQGNEKLFF. Written as DNA, the CDR3 is TGTGCCAGCAGTGTGAAAACGGGACAGGGGAATGAAAAACTGTTTTTT.

The chain has TRBV14 and TRBJ2-1; 8 bases fit TRBD2. Germline V gene sequence: CDR1 SGHDN, CDR2 FVKESK. This CDR3 is built from 13 residues. V dropped 3 bases and J dropped 6; count of bases not matched to a gene: 1. The CDR3 DNA follows: TGTGCCAGCAGCCACCTAGCGGGCAATGAGCAGTTCTTC. Translated, it gives CASSHLAGNEQFF.

Points on this clone: At the DNA level, this CDR3 is encoded by other sequences in the same sample as well. J is TRBJ2-7 and V is TRBV5-4, with D possibly being TRBD2 (7 bases). The germline CDR1 and CDR2 sequences are SGHNT and YYREEE (reference sequence). This CDR3 is 14 amino acids long. V dropped 0 bases and J dropped 4 bases, with 11 bases sitting between them. The CDR3 loop is CASSLGRGGYEQYF. DNA for the CDR3: TGTGCCAGCAGCTTGGGCAGGGGAGGGTACGAGCAGTACTTC.

This clone has just one count. The rearrangement joins TRBV28 to TRBJ1-2; 8 bases are shared with TRBD1. The germline CDR1 and CDR2 sequences are MDHEN and SYDVKM. This CDR3 comprises 18 residues. With 3 bases clipped from V and 5 bases from J, the junction kept 17 bases outside the gene matches. CDR3 coding DNA: TGTGCCAGCAGTTTGATCGGCATCAAGGTTCAGGGGGCATATGGCTACACCTTC. This gives the protein CASSLIGIKVQGAYGYTF.

This chain links TRBV5-1 with TRBJ1-5; the D is unclear. V was shortened by 8 bases and J by 2 bases, with 32 bases between the two germline ends. Germline CDR1 and CDR2: SGHRS and YFSETQ. The CDR3 extends over 20 amino acids. Here the CDR3 DNA reads TGCGCCAGAGGAACCGATCAAGAGGGAGAACATGATGCGGGCAATCAGCCCCAGCATTTT. It specifies CARGTDQEGEHDAGNQPQHF. Drawing the rest from reference TRBV5-1 and TRBJ1-5, the complete variable domain is KAGVTQTPRYLIKTRGQQVTLSCSPISGHRSVSWYQQTPGQGLQFLFEYFSETQRNKGNFPGRFSGRQFSNSRSEMNVSTLELGDSALYLCARGTDQEGEHDAGNQPQHFGDGTRLSIL.

The chain employs TRBV19 and TRBJ1-6; TRBD1 matches 7 bases. V was clipped by 6 bases and J by 8 bases; unmatched bases: 7. Germline CDR1 and CDR2: LNHDA and SQIVND (reference sequence). The CDR3 sequence is 14 residues long. CDR3 sequence (DNA): TGTGCCAGTAGACAGGGGTGGGGCGATTCACCCCTCCACTTT. Amino acids: CASRQGWGDSPLHF.

The chain couples TRBV12-5 to TRBJ2-1; a weak D match, TRBD2 (6 bases). This CDR3 region has 14 residues. Trimming pared 1 base from V and 6 bases from J, leaving 10 bases between. The V gene's germline CDR1 is LGHNT and CDR2 FRNRAP. CDR3 coding DNA: TGTGCTAGTGGTTTGGGGAGGGCCGTCAATGAGCAGTTCTTC. Its protein product is CASGLGRAVNEQFF. The full variable domain, in which reference TRBV12-5 and TRBJ2-1 provide the parts outside the CDR3, is DARVTQTPRHKVTEMGQEVTMRCQPILGHNTVFWYRQTMMQGLELLAYFRNRAPLDDSGMPKDRFSAEMPDATLATLKIQPSEPRDSAVYFCASGLGRAVNEQFFGPGTRLTVL.

This clone has a handful of counts. This chain connects TRBV5-1 to TRBJ2-2, with D unresolved. V lost 2 bases and J 1 base, leaving 6 bases between the germline ends. CDR1 and CDR2 from the germline V gene are SGHRS and YFSETQ. The CDR3 consists of 14 residues. The CDR3 bases are TGCGCCAGCAGCTTTACAGTGAACACCGGGGAGCTGTTTTTT. This encodes CASSFTVNTGELFF.

The chain recombines TRBV5-1 with TRBJ2-3, with D unclear. The V end lost 3 bases, the J end lost 2 bases, and 7 bases lay between the germline ends. The CDR3 is 13 residues long. Germline assignment: CDR1 SGHRS and CDR2 YFSETQ. The DNA for the CDR3 is TGCGCCAGCAGCTCCTCTAACACAGATACGCAGTATTTT. Its translation is CASSSSNTDTQYF.

The CDR3 region is CASSVGTEETQYF. The CDR3 coding sequence is TGTGCCAGCAGCGTCGGGACAGAAGAGACCCAGTACTTC. The rearrangement links TRBV9 to TRBJ2-5; 7 nucleotides agree with TRBD1. V lost 2 bases to trimming and J lost 3 bases; unmatched junction nucleotides: 1. This CDR3 has 13 amino acids. CDR1 is SGDLS, CDR2 YYNGEE, per germline. Full variable domain (remainder filled in from reference TRBV9 and TRBJ2-5): DSGVTQTPKHLITATGQRVTLRCSPRSGDLSVYWYQQSLDQGLQFLIQYYNGEERAKGNILERFSAQQFPDLHSELNLSSLELGDSALYFCASSVGTEETQYFGPGTRLLVL.

This clone was found a few times. V is TRBV2 and J is TRBJ1-4, with TRBD1 as a possible D gene (6 bases). Germline values: CDR1 SNHLY, CDR2 FYNNEI. The length of the CDR3 is 12 residues. V was trimmed by 6 bases and J by 8 bases, leaving 10 bases between them. The CDR3 loop reads CASSRDIEKLFF. The CDR3 DNA sequence: TGTGCCAGCAGCCGGGACATCGAAAAACTGTTTTTT.

The V call is TRBV5-4, the J call TRBJ2-3; tentative D call: TRBD2 (6 bases). Germline values: CDR1 SGHNT, CDR2 YYREEE (reference sequence). V lost 0 bases to trimming and J lost 5 bases, with 13 bases between them. The CDR3 is 15 amino acids. CDR3 coding DNA: TGTGCCAGCAGCTTGGTCCCCGGGAGTGGAGATACGCAGTATTTT. It specifies CASSLVPGSGDTQYF.

The V and J genes are TRBV28 and TRBJ1-5, with 7 bases identical to TRBD1. Germline V gene lookup returns CDR1 MDHEN and CDR2 SYDVKM. This CDR3 spans 16 amino acids. V dropped 4 bases and J dropped 7; count of bases not matched to a gene: 13. The CDR3 region is CASSYQTGIVNQPQHF. DNA of the CDR3: TGTGCCAGCAGTTACCAGACAGGGATTGTGAACCAGCCCCAGCATTTT. Full variable domain (missing parts from reference TRBV28 and TRBJ1-5): DVKVTQSSRYLVKRTGEKVFLECVQDMDHENMFWYRQDPGLGLRLIYFSYDVKMKEKGDIPEGYSVSREKKERFSLILESASTNQTSMYLCASSYQTGIVNQPQHFGDGTRLSIL.

This chain links TRBV11-3 with TRBJ2-1, with TRBD2 identical over 15 bases. The V gene's germline CDR1 is SGHNT and CDR2 YENEEA. J was trimmed by 6 bases and V by 2 bases; bases with no gene match: 2. This CDR3 comprises 16 residues. The CDR3 DNA reads as TGTGCCAGCAGCTTACGGACTAGCGGGAGGGGCAATGAGCAGTTCTTC. It codes for CASSLRTSGRGNEQFF.

The J gene is TRBJ2-7, the V gene TRBV19; D is undetermined. The CDR3 extends over 13 amino acids. Deletions cut 6 bases from V and 3 bases from J, with 12 bases between. Germline CDR1 is LNHDA and CDR2 is SQIVND (reference sequence). CDR3 protein: CASSPLLYYEQYF. In DNA form, the CDR3 reads TGTGCCAGTAGCCCTTTGTTATACTACGAGCAGTACTTC.

This chain links TRBV4-1 with TRBJ2-1; possible D gene TRBD1, 5 bases. CDR3 length equals 14 residues. In germline, CDR1 is MGHRA, CDR2 YSYEKL. The germline V and J ends were trimmed by 0 bases and 9 bases, with 12 bases remaining between them. CDR3 sequence: CASSQEGVQSEQFF. The CDR3 nucleotides read TGCGCCAGCAGCCAAGAAGGGGTTCAGAGTGAGCAGTTCTTC.

CDR3 residues: CASSGLAGVDEQFF. CDR3 nucleotides: TGTGCCAGCAGCGGACTAGCGGGAGTGGATGAGCAGTTCTTC. The chain employs TRBV7-6 and TRBJ2-1; 13 bases match TRBD2. This CDR3 has 14 residues. CDR1 SGHVS and CDR2 FNYEAQ come from the germline V gene. The junction had 3 bases not matched to a gene; V was cut back by 5 bases and J by 8 bases.

This chain connects TRBV28 to TRBJ1-4, with D possibly TRBD1 on 6 matching bases. The CDR3 length is 13 residues. The ends were cut back, 7 bases at V and 2 bases at J, with 8 bases in the middle. Germline V lookup: CDR1 MDHEN, CDR2 SYDVKM. This CDR3 reads CASNDRTNEKLFF. CDR3 bases: TGTGCCAGCAACGACAGGACTAATGAAAAACTGTTTTTT.

The chain uses TRBV7-9 and TRBJ1-4; 8 positions match TRBD1. Losses at the gene ends were 3 bases for V and 10 bases for J; bases not matched to a gene: 7. Germline V gene lookup returns CDR1 SEHNR and CDR2 FQNEAQ (reference sequence). CDR3 size: 14 residues. In nucleotides, the CDR3 is TGTGCCAGCAGCTTGGACAGGGATAAGGGAAAACTGTTTTTT. As protein: CASSLDRDKGKLFF. The whole variable domain, filled in from reference TRBV7-9 and TRBJ1-4, reads DTGVSQNPRHKITKRGQNVTFRCDPISEHNRLYWYRQTLGQGPEFLTYFQNEAQLEKSRLLSDRFSAERPKGSFSTLEIQRTEQGDSAMYLCASSLDRDKGKLFFGSGTQLSVL.